The 26 T cell receptor beta chains given below trace back to one sample, sequenced in a study of T-cell reconstitution after alpha-beta-depleted transplantation in children. Library preparation (for TCRbeta) was performed with unique molecular identifiers. TCRdb reprocessed the PCR reads with MiXCR, giving one entry per CDR3 protein. The sample lists some 550,000 distinct CDR3 sequences, 15% to 20% seen once, with more than 2.5% in the top ten. Source: PBMCs from the stem cell graft donor, taken from the stem cell graft. These receptors were taken from a human donor who donated a stem cell graft to a child with acute lymphoblastic leukemia.

The J gene is TRBJ2-2, the V gene TRBV10-3, with 7 bases that match TRBD2. V was pared by 10 bases and J by 4 bases, with 12 bases of the junction left unmatched. There are 15 residues in the CDR3. In germline, CDR1 is ENHRY, CDR2 SYGVKD. CDR3 loop: CASLRLAPSTGELFF. CDR3 nucleotides: TGTGCCAGTCTCCGACTAGCCCCTTCCACCGGGGAGCTGTTTTTT.

This clonotype was counted between two and nine times. The chain is built from TRBV6-1 and TRBJ2-1, with TRBD2 as a possible D gene (6 bases). V gave up 8 bases and J gave up 4 bases, with 15 bases separating them. This CDR3 region has 14 residues. Germline CDR1 and CDR2: MNHNS and SASEGT. The CDR3 DNA reads as TGTGCCAGCTGCCGGGACTGGGGTTACAATGAGCAGTTCTTC. Translating it yields CASCRDWGYNEQFF.

The genes are TRBV4-1 and TRBJ2-4; TRBD2 is a possible D gene (6 bases). Germline lookup yields CDR1 MGHRA and CDR2 YSYEKL. Trimming took 1 base from V and 7 from J, leaving 23 bases between them. The CDR3 is 18 residues long. The CDR3 loop is CASSQGSQGPLGRNIQYF. CDR3 sequence (DNA): TGCGCCAGCAGCCAAGGCAGTCAGGGCCCTTTGGGGAGGAACATTCAGTACTTC.

This clonotype was observed a few times. The rearrangement links TRBV27 to TRBJ1-1; TRBD1 matches at 7 bases. The J segment lost 7 bases and the V segment lost 9 bases, leaving 11 bases of the junction unmatched. The CDR3 runs to 13 residues. From germline, CDR1 is MNHEY and CDR2 SMNVEV (reference sequence). The CDR3 nucleotides are TGTGCCAGGGAGCCCAGGGACAGCAATGAAGCTTTCTTT. Translated: CAREPRDSNEAFF.

This clonotype was found many times. The chain recombines TRBV5-1 with TRBJ2-1, with TRBD1 as a possible D gene (6 bases). V lost 0 bases and J 0 bases, leaving 13 bases between the germline ends. Per germline, CDR1 SGHRS and CDR2 YFSETQ. This CDR3 has 17 residues. The CDR3 nucleotides read TGCGCCAGCAGCTTGGCGCCGACAGGCATCTCCTACAATGAGCAGTTCTTC. Translation: CASSLAPTGISYNEQFF.

This clonotype was observed at least ten times. This chain links TRBV20-1 with TRBJ2-1, with D tentatively TRBD2 (6 bases). V shed 5 bases and J shed 10 bases, with 18 bases lying between them. The CDR3 runs to 13 residues. CDR1 DFQATT and CDR2 SNEGSKA come from the germline V gene (reference sequence). The CDR3, as DNA: TGCAGTGCTCCACGGGGACTGGTAGAGGAGCAGTTCTTC. This encodes CSAPRGLVEEQFF.

About this clonotype itself: Germline is not matched at one junction end, which may reflect a read error. The genes are TRBV12-3 or TRBV12-4 and TRBJ2-2, with 14 positions matching TRBD2. The CDR3 is 18 amino acids. The CDR3, as DNA: TGTACCAGCAGTCAGGGACTAGCGGGAGTGGGGGGCACCGGGGAGCTGTTTTTT. As protein: CTSSQGLAGVGGTGELFF.

This clonotype was seen more than once but under ten times. This chain links TRBV11-1 with TRBJ2-6, with a tentative D call TRBD2 (5 bases). CDR3 length equals 18 residues. V was pared by 5 bases and J by 0 bases, with 17 bases between. From germline, CDR1 is SGHAT and CDR2 FQDESV (reference sequence). The CDR3 sequence is CASSRNGVFYSGANVLTF. The CDR3 DNA reads TGTGCCAGCAGCAGAAACGGGGTTTTCTACTCTGGGGCCAACGTCCTGACTTTC. Using reference TRBV11-1 and TRBJ2-6 for the parts outside the CDR3, the full variable domain is EAEVAQSPRYKITEKSQAVAFWCDPISGHATLYWYRQILGQGPELLVQFQDESVVDDSQLPKDRFSAERLKGVDSTLKIQPAELGDSAMYLCASSRNGVFYSGANVLTFGAGSRLTVL.

This clonotype was recorded at least ten times. Its ends do not fully match the called genes, so a read error is possible. This CDR3 reads CASSLAVSTDTQYF. CDR3 sequence (DNA): TGCGCCAGCAGCTTGGCCGTCAGCACAGATACGCAGTATTTT. V gene TRBV7-2 combines with J gene TRBJ2-3, with unresolved D. Looked up from germline, CDR1 is SGHTA and CDR2 is FQGNSA. This CDR3 is built from 14 residues.

The J gene is TRBJ2-1, the V gene TRBV20-1; the D gene is possibly TRBD2 (6 bases). Trimming left V 2 bases short and J 6 bases short, with 11 bases between. The V gene's germline CDR1 is DFQATT and CDR2 SNEGSKA (reference sequence). CDR3 size: 13 residues. The CDR3 DNA reads TGCAGTGCTAGACCCGGACTAAGCAATGAGCAGTTCTTC. Its protein is CSARPGLSNEQFF.

The rearrangement joins TRBV5-1 to TRBJ2-7; 7 bases match TRBD2. Germline V CDR1 and CDR2: SGHRS, YFSETQ. The length of the CDR3 is 15 residues. V dropped 4 bases and J dropped 6; count of bases not matched to a gene: 13. In DNA form, the CDR3 reads TGCGCCAGCAGCGCCCGGGAACTAGCGCCCTCCGAGCAGTACTTC. Translating gives CASSARELAPSEQYF.

In its sample, this clonotype was seen a few times. The chain carries TRBV4-1 and TRBJ2-2; unclear D gene. The CDR3 extends over 16 amino acids. CDR1 and CDR2 from the germline V gene are MGHRA and YSYEKL. Trimming cost V 0 bases and J 4 bases, with 12 bases left between them. The CDR3 spells CASSQDPSLGTGELFF. CDR3 nucleotide sequence: TGCGCCAGCAGCCAAGATCCGTCTTTAGGCACCGGGGAGCTGTTTTTT.

The rearrangement links TRBV5-1 to TRBJ2-1; 8 bases agree with TRBD2. This CDR3 comprises 15 residues. Germline trimming cut 4 bases from V and 4 bases from J; bases unmatched to any gene: 7. Germline V CDR1 and CDR2: SGHRS, YFSETQ. CDR3 loop: CASSTSGREYNEQFF. The CDR3, as DNA: TGCGCCAGCAGCACAAGCGGGAGAGAATACAATGAGCAGTTCTTC.

V gene TRBV20-1 combines with J gene TRBJ2-7, with D unresolved. V lost 2 bases and J lost 3, with 11 bases in between. The CDR3 has 13 residues. From germline, CDR1 is DFQATT and CDR2 SNEGSKA (reference sequence). CDR3 loop: CSARSDSYYEQYF. The DNA of the CDR3 is TGCAGTGCTAGAAGCGACTCCTACTACGAGCAGTACTTC.

This clonotype occurred once. This sequence joins TRBV6-2 or TRBV6-3 and TRBJ1-5; 9 bases align to TRBD1. CDR1 MNHEY and CDR2 SVGEGT come from the germline V gene. This CDR3 spans 16 amino acids. Germline trimming cut 2 bases from V and 5 bases from J; bases unmatched to any gene: 7. CDR3 protein: CASSYTGQGTHQPQHF. CDR3 DNA sequence: TGTGCCAGCAGTTACACTGGACAGGGGACCCATCAGCCCCAGCATTTT.

CDR3 loop: CASSLEGSGGNTIYF. CDR3 DNA sequence: TGCGCCAGCAGCTTGGAGGGGTCCGGTGGAAACACCATATATTTT. The chain is built from TRBV5-1 and TRBJ1-3; possibly TRBD1 for D (5 bases). V shed 0 bases and J shed 3 bases, with 10 bases lying between them. Germline lookup yields CDR1 SGHRS and CDR2 YFSETQ. CDR3 length: 15 amino acids.

The chain carries TRBV6-5 and TRBJ1-2; perhaps TRBD1 as D (6 bases). Trimming cost V 2 bases and J 6 bases, with 16 bases left between them. The length of the CDR3 is 15 residues. The V gene's germline CDR1 is MNHEY and CDR2 SVGAGI. The CDR3 here is CASSYGNRASDGYTF. The CDR3 region has the DNA TGTGCCAGCAGTTACGGTAACAGGGCTTCGGATGGCTACACCTTC.

This clonotype was detected only a few times. The rearrangement uses TRBV29-1 and TRBJ2-2; TRBD2 aligns across 8 bases. The CDR3 length is 15 residues. Unmatched junction bases numbered 9, after V lost 6 bases and J lost 3 bases. The germline gives CDR1 SQVTM, CDR2 ANQGSEA. CDR3 DNA: TGCAGCGTCCCTACCTCTAGCGGGTACACCGGGGAGCTGTTTTTT. Amino acids: CSVPTSSGYTGELFF.

The chain uses TRBV20-1 and TRBJ2-5; the D gene is possibly TRBD1 (7 bases). The CDR3 extends over 17 amino acids. Germline V gene sequence: CDR1 DFQATT, CDR2 SNEGSKA (reference sequence). Trimming cost V 0 bases and J 1 base, with 18 bases left between them. The CDR3 sequence: CSARDEWAGGFQETQYF. The DNA for the CDR3 is TGCAGTGCTAGAGATGAATGGGCAGGGGGGTTCCAAGAGACCCAGTACTTC.

The chain combines TRBV5-1 with TRBJ2-7; D is unclear. This CDR3 contains 13 residues. The germline V and J ends were trimmed by 4 bases and 1 base, with 9 bases remaining between them. Germline CDR1 is SGHRS and CDR2 is YFSETQ. The CDR3 region is CASSPEESYEQYF. The CDR3 DNA reads as TGCGCCAGCAGCCCGGAAGAGTCCTACGAGCAGTACTTC.

This rearrangement joins TRBV12-3 or TRBV12-4 to TRBJ2-3; TRBD2 agrees at 11 bases. This CDR3 has 18 residues. The junction had 9 bases not matched to a gene; V was cut back by 2 bases and J by 2 bases. CDR3 sequence reads: CASSLRKLAGGVTDTQYF. DNA of the CDR3: TGTGCCAGCAGTTTAAGGAAGTTAGCGGGAGGGGTCACAGATACGCAGTATTTT.

The chain uses TRBV27 and TRBJ2-1; 7 bases match TRBD2. V lost 2 bases and J lost 0; bases outside the gene matches: 4. The CDR3 has 16 residues. The germline V gene encodes CDR1 MNHEY and CDR2 SMNVEV (reference sequence). CDR3 residues: CASSLGLADSYNEQFF. CDR3 bases: TGTGCCAGCAGTTTAGGTCTAGCGGACTCCTACAATGAGCAGTTCTTC.

The chain links TRBV6-5 to TRBJ2-7, with D unclear. Trimming cost V 0 bases and J 3 bases, with 9 bases left between them. Germline V CDR1 and CDR2: MNHEY, SVGAGI. This CDR3 has 14 residues. CDR3 sequence reads: CASSYSRVFYEQYF. The CDR3 bases are TGTGCCAGCAGTTACTCGAGAGTATTCTACGAGCAGTACTTC.

This chain connects TRBV5-5 to TRBJ2-7, with D possibly being TRBD1 (6 bases). V lost 1 base to trimming and J lost 3 bases, with 14 bases between them. This CDR3 has 15 residues. The germline V gene has CDR1 SGHKS and CDR2 YYEKEE (reference sequence). CDR3 sequence: CASSLHREMVYEQYF. CDR3 bases: TGTGCCAGCAGCTTGCACAGGGAAATGGTCTACGAGCAGTACTTC.

The chain carries TRBV5-1 and TRBJ1-1; D gene uncertain. CDR3 size: 15 residues. Germline V lookup: CDR1 SGHRS, CDR2 YFSETQ. V gave up 0 bases and J gave up 1 base, with 10 bases separating them. DNA for the CDR3: TGCGCCAGCAGCTTGGAAGGCGTCAGGAACACTGAAGCTTTCTTT. Protein: CASSLEGVRNTEAFF.

CDR3 bases: TGTGCCACCAGCAGCACCCTAGCGGGAGCCCCAGATACGCAGTATTTT. It encodes CATSSTLAGAPDTQYF. The chain employs TRBV15 and TRBJ2-3, with TRBD2 identical over 10 bases. Germline trimming cut 3 bases from V and 4 bases from J; bases unmatched to any gene: 7. From germline, CDR1 is LNHNV and CDR2 YYDKDF (reference sequence). CDR3 length: 16 amino acids.